This entry concerns a single T cell receptor beta chain. The antigen is unknown. Described treatment: approximately 11-day PBMC culture with coronavirus spike peptide pools or control peptides (ViraFEST assay). Researchers collected the unexposed donor's CD4+ T cells before the COVID-19 pandemic (2011-2018). Negative selection yielded CD4+ T cells from day-10 cultures. This sample is part of a study of vaccination and CD4 T cells after COVID-19. About the research overall: Recovered patients in the cohort numbered six men and four women, two of them Hispanic. The post-COVID samples were taken a median about three months after diagnosis, anywhere from 35 to 161.

Cultured CD4+ T cell DNA was sequenced using the Oncomine TCR Beta short-read assay. MiXCR, run by TCRdb on the PCR reads, gives a single entry per CDR3 protein. The table lists about 8,400 distinct CDR3 sequences, 35% to 55% of them singletons. Germline loops: CDR1 MNHEY, CDR2 SVGAGI. V dropped 4 bases and J dropped 0; count of bases not matched to a gene: 12. The CDR3 is made up of 19 amino acids. Sequencing input: CD4+ T cells from blood, cultured in vitro. The clonotype was recovered from a human donor in good health. The chain combines TRBV6-5 with TRBJ2-1; 10 bases fit TRBD2. The chain's CDR3 is CASSLAPGLAFSSYNEQFF. The CDR3 coding sequence is TGTGCCAGCAGTTTGGCCCCGGGACTAGCGTTTAGCTCCTACAATGAGCAGTTCTTC.